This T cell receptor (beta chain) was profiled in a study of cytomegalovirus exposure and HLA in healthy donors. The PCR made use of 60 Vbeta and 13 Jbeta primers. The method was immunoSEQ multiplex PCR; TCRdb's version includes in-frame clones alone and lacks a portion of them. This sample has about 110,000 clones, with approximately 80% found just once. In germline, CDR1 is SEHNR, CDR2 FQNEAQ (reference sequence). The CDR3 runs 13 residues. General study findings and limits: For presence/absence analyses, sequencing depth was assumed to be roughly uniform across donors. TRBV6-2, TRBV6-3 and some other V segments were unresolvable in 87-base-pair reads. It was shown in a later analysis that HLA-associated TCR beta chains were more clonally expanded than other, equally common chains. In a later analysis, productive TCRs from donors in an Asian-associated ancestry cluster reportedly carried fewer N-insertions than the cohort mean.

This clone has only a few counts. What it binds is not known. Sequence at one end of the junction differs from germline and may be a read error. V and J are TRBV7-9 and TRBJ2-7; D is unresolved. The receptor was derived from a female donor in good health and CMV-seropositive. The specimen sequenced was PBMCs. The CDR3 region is CSSSLVAPPEQYF. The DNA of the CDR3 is TGTTCCAGCAGCTTAGTAGCCCCACCCGAGCAGTACTTC.